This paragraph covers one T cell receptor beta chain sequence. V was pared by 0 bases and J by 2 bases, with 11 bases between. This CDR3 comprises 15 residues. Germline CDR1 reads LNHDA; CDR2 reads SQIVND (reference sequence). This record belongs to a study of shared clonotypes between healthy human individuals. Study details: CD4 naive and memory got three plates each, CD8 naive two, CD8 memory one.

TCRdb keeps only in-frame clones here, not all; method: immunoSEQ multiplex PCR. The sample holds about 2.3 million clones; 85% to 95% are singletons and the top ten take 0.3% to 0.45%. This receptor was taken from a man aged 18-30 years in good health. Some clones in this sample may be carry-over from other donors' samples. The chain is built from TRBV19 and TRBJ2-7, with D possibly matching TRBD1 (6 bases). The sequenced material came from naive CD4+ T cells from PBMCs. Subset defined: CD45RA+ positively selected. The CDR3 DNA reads TGTGCCAGTAGTATAGACGAGACAGGACCCTACGAGCAGTACTTC. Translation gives CASSIDETGPYEQYF.